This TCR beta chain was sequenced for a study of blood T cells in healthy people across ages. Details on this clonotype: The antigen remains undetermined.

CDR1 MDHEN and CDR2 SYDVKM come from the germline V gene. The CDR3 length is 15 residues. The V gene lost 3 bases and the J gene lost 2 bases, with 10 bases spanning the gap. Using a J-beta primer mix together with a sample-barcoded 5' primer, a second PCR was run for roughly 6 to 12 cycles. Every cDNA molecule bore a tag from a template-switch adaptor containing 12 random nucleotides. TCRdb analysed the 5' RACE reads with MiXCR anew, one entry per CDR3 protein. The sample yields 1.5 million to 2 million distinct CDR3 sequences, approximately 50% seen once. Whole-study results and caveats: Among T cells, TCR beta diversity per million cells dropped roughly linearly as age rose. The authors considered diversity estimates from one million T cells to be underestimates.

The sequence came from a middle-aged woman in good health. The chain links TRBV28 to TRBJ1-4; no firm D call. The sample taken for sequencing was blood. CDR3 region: CASSFTPWTNEKLFF. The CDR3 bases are TGTGCCAGCAGTTTTACGCCGTGGACTAATGAAAAACTGTTTTTT.